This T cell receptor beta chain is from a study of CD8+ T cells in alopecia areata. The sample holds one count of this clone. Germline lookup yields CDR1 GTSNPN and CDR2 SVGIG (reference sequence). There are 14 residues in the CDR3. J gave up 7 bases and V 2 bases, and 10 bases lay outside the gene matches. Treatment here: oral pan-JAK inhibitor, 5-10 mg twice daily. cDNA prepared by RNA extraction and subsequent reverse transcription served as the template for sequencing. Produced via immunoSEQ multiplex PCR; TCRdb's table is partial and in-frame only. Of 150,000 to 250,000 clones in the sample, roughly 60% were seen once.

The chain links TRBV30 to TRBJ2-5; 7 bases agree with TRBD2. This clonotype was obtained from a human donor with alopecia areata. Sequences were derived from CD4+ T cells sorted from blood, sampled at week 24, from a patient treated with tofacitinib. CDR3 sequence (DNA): TGTGCCTGGAGTTCCGAACTAGCGCGGGGGACCCAGTACTTC. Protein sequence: CAWSSELARGTQYF.